This T cell receptor beta chain was sequenced in a study of early T cells in non-severe SARS-CoV-2 infection. Study context: Sequenced bulk RNA came from whole blood that was unsorted, and chains were unpaired. Study conclusions and caveats: Matching with VDJdb favored anti-spike CD8 responses (missing private and CD4 specificities).

Individual cDNA molecules were tagged with unique molecular identifiers. TCRdb re-called the 5' RACE reads through MiXCR, storing one row per CDR3 protein. This sample has tens of thousands of distinct CDR3 sequences; roughly 10% occur once, and the top ten carry 6.4%. There are a few counts of this clonotype. Its antigen is still unknown. Compared with germline, one end of the junction differs, possibly owing to a read error. Germline CDR1 SGDLS, CDR2 YYNGEE. CDR3 length equals 15 residues. The receptor's source is an adult who was a healthcare worker with PCR-confirmed SARS-CoV-2 infection or an uninfected control (not recorded which). The sequencing sample was made of whole blood. This chain joins TRBV9 and TRBJ2-7, with a tentative D call TRBD2 (6 bases). CDR3 amino acids: CASSVGGGTSYEQYF. The CDR3 DNA sequence: TGTGCCAGCAGCGTAGGAGGAGGGACCTCCTACGAACAGTACTTC.